This T cell receptor (beta chain) was recovered during a study of blood T cell repertoires in COVID-19. Study summary: The cDNA or gDNA used as material had been derived from T cells, B-cell-depleted T cells, or PBMCs.

This CDR3 is built from 17 residues. CDR1 and CDR2 from the germline V gene are SSHAT and FNYEAQ (reference sequence). The repertoire was sequenced with immunoSEQ multiplex PCR; TCRdb's copy has only in-frame clones and lacks some. The sample contains about 230,000 clones, approximately 87% of which appear only once. This clone occurred a few times. A junction end diverges from the germline sequence, so it may reflect a read error. The J gene is TRBJ2-3, the V gene TRBV7-7; 10 bases are shared with TRBD1. Source material: peripheral blood. The source is a woman in her seventies with active or convalescent COVID-19. The CDR3 bases are TGTGCTAGCAGCTCCCTGGGGACAGGGGATAACACAGATACGCAGTATTTT. This encodes CASSSLGTGDNTDTQYF. The full variable domain, completed using reference TRBV7-7 and TRBJ2-3, is GAGVSQSPRYKVTKRGQDVTLRCDPISSHATLYWYQQALGQGPEFLTYFNYEAQPDKSGLPSDRFSAERPEGSISTLTIQRTEQRDSAMYRCASSSLGTGDNTDTQYFGPGTRLTVL.